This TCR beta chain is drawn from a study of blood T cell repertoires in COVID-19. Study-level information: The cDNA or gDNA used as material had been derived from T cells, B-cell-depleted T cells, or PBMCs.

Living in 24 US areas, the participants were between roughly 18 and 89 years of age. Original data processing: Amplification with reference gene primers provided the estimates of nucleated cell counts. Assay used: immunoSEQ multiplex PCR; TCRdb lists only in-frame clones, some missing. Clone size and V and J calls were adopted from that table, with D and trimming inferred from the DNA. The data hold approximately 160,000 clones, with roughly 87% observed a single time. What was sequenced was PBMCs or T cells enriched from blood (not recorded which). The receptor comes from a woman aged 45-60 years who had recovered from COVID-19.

The DNA for the CDR3 is TGTGCCAGCAGCTCGGGACAGGGGAATGAGCAGTTCTTC. Translating it yields CASSSGQGNEQFF. The chain couples TRBV7-3 to TRBJ2-1; 10 positions match TRBD1. This CDR3 comprises 13 residues. The V segment lost 4 bases and the J segment 7 bases; nucleotides outside the gene matches: 1. CDR1 SGHTA and CDR2 FQGTGA come from the germline V gene.